This TCR beta chain was documented in a study of Ad26.COV2.S vaccination and SARS-CoV-2 variants. Study-wide background: Enrolled in COV1001, the donor was in the Ad26.COV2.S trial arm, which received the vaccine.

Treatment noted: 15 to 20 received Ad26.COV2.S at low or high dose, single or two shots; 5 received placebo; per-sample allocation not given. Sampling took place 63 days after the first vaccine or placebo injection. An adult of 18-55 years in Boston served as donor. Study observations and caveats: Assessments of TCR breadth and depth may have underestimated the total T cell responses.

With respect to this clone: Its antigen is not known.

The V end was cut by 0 bases, the J end by 7 bases, with 13 bases between. CDR3 length equals 15 residues. The germline V gene has CDR1 MNHEY and CDR2 SVGAGI. Assay: immunoSEQ multiplex PCR; the TCRdb copy retains only in-frame clones and omits some. The sample records 450,000 to 550,000 clones, nearly 90% being singletons. The receptor was derived from a person between 18 and 59 years old who received the Ad26.COV2.S COVID-19 vaccine or a placebo. This rearrangement joins TRBV6-5 to TRBJ1-5, with TRBD1 as a possible D gene (5 bases). The sequencing used peripheral blood, collected in a trial of Ad26.COV2.S vaccine versus placebo. The CDR3 nucleotides read TGTGCCAGCAGTTACTCGATCGGGGGGGACCAGCCCCAGCATTTT. Translation: CASSYSIGGDQPQHF.